The 26 T cell receptor beta chains given below trace back to one sample, sequenced in a study of identifying expanded T cells in peripheral blood. The assay was immunoSEQ multiplex PCR, and TCRdb's table has in-frame clones only and misses some. The table lists some 91,000 clones, about nine tenths of them singletons. Specimen: blood. These TCRs come from a person between 18 and 75 years old in good health.

The chain is built from TRBV19 and TRBJ2-2; tentative D call: TRBD2 (5 bases). The V end lost 6 bases, the J end lost 4 bases, and 15 bases lay between the germline ends. The CDR3 covers 15 residues. CDR1 is LNHDA and CDR2 is SQIVND in the germline V gene (reference sequence). The CDR3 DNA reads as TGTGCCAGTAGCCCTAGCTTTTCGACCACCGGGGAGCTGTTTTTT. As protein: CASSPSFSTTGELFF.

This chain uses TRBV10-3 with TRBJ2-1, with a possible D match to TRBD1 (6 bases). Germline lookup yields CDR1 ENHRY and CDR2 SYGVKD. The V end was cut by 3 bases, the J end by 0 bases, with 12 bases between. The CDR3 is made up of 16 amino acids. The CDR3 DNA reads as TGTGCCATCAGTGAAGGGGGAATTAGCTCCTACAATGAGCAGTTCTTC. Protein product: CAISEGGISSYNEQFF.

The chain carries TRBV19 and TRBJ1-2; tentatively, D is TRBD1 (5 bases). The V end lost 10 bases, the J end lost 6 bases, and 15 bases lay between the germline ends. The CDR3 is 12 amino acids. Germline V lookup: CDR1 LNHDA, CDR2 SQIVND (reference sequence). The CDR3, as DNA: TGTGCCATCCAAGACAGTATGAATGGCTACACCTTC. It encodes CAIQDSMNGYTF.

The rearrangement joins TRBV6-6 to TRBJ1-3, with D possibly matching TRBD1 (5 bases). The CDR3 runs to 14 residues. Looked up from germline, CDR1 is MNHNY and CDR2 is SVGAGI (reference sequence). Deletions cut 7 bases from V and 4 bases from J, with 14 bases between. The CDR3 sequence: CASTPGGSGNTIYF. Written as DNA, the CDR3 is TGTGCCAGCACCCCGGGGGGGAGCGGAAACACCATATATTTT.

V gene TRBV20-1 combines with J gene TRBJ1-5, with D unresolved. CDR3 length: 11 residues. The germline CDR1 and CDR2 sequences are DFQATT and SNEGSKA (reference sequence). Trimming pared 5 bases from V and 3 bases from J, leaving 5 bases between. This chain's CDR3 is CSARDNQPQHF. CDR3 nucleotide sequence: TGCAGTGCTCGGGACAATCAGCCCCAGCATTTT.

CDR3 DNA: TGCGCCAGCAGCTTGGGGACAGGGGAAAATCAGCCCCAGCATTTT. This codes for CASSLGTGENQPQHF. The chain couples TRBV5-1 to TRBJ1-5; TRBD1 aligns across 9 bases. V shed 0 bases and J 4 bases; nucleotides not matched to a gene: 2. This CDR3 has 15 residues. Per germline, CDR1 SGHRS and CDR2 YFSETQ.

The chain uses TRBV13 and TRBJ2-5, with 11 positions matching TRBD2. The germline gives CDR1 PRHDT, CDR2 FYEKMQ (reference sequence). J lost 3 bases, V lost 5 bases, and 20 bases had no gene match. The CDR3 extends over 20 amino acids. Written as DNA, the CDR3 is TGTGCCAGCAGCCACACTCCGGGACTAGCGGAAATCGGGAGGGAAGAGACCCAGTACTTC. Amino acid sequence: CASSHTPGLAEIGREETQYF.

The rearrangement joins TRBV2 to TRBJ2-1; D is unclear. Germline CDR1 and CDR2: SNHLY and FYNNEI. CDR3 length: 11 residues. The V and J ends lost 8 bases and 4 bases respectively, with 6 bases between them. The CDR3 DNA follows: TGTGCCAGCGGAGCGTACAATGAGCAGTTCTTC. It is translated as CASGAYNEQFF.

This clone was seen a few times. CDR3 nucleotide sequence: TGCGCCAGCAGCCAAGAATTATCCTCGAGCTCCTACAATGAGCAGTTCTTC. Protein sequence: CASSQELSSSSYNEQFF. V is TRBV4-3 and J is TRBJ2-1; D call uncertain. Germline V gives CDR1 LGHNA, CDR2 YSLEER. The CDR3 is 17 amino acids. V lost 0 bases, J lost 0 bases, and 12 bases lay in between.

The chain is built from TRBV25-1 and TRBJ2-5; D is undetermined. The CDR3 runs 13 residues. The germline V gene has CDR1 MGHDK and CDR2 SYGVNS. Trimming removed 7 bases from V and 7 bases from J, with 16 bases in between. CDR3 in DNA: TGTGCCAGCACCCCTGAGAGAGGTTTGACCCAGTACTTC. It is translated as CASTPERGLTQYF.

The chain is built from TRBV10-3 and TRBJ2-5, with TRBD2 matching 14 bases. V gave up 3 bases and J gave up 4 bases; unmatched junction bases: 4. Germline CDR1 is ENHRY and CDR2 is SYGVKD. This CDR3 contains 16 residues. CDR3 sequence reads: CAISDGGLAGAETQYF. The CDR3 bases are TGTGCCATCAGTGATGGGGGACTAGCGGGAGCAGAGACCCAGTACTTC.

The table lists this clone with a few counts. The rearrangement joins TRBV5-1 to TRBJ2-5; D is unclear. V lost 4 bases, J lost 3 bases, and 10 bases lay in between. There are 13 residues in the CDR3. Germline-derived CDR1 and CDR2 are SGHRS and YFSETQ. CDR3 protein: CASSPGRKETQYF. The CDR3 nucleotides read TGCGCCAGCAGCCCGGGTCGCAAAGAGACCCAGTACTTC.

The rearrangement uses TRBV28 and TRBJ1-2; TRBD1 is a possible D gene (6 bases). Germline V CDR1 and CDR2: MDHEN, SYDVKM. V was pared by 6 bases and J by 4 bases, with 21 bases between. The CDR3 extends over 16 amino acids. CDR3 sequence: CASSYLGRGGGYGYTF. Here the CDR3 DNA reads TGTGCCAGCAGCTATCTCGGCCGGGGGGGCGGCTATGGCTACACCTTC.

The J gene is TRBJ2-1, the V gene TRBV7-3, with 8 bases fitting TRBD2. The germline gives CDR1 SGHTA, CDR2 FQGTGA. The CDR3 is 20 residues long. The V and J ends lost 0 bases and 4 bases, in that order; junction bases with no gene match: 17. The CDR3 sequence: CASSLTRLEKGVAGYNEQFF. CDR3 in DNA: TGTGCCAGCAGCTTAACTCGGCTGGAAAAGGGGGTAGCGGGATACAATGAGCAGTTCTTC.

This clone was counted once. The V gene is TRBV18, the J gene TRBJ2-3; D gene uncertain. The germline V gene encodes CDR1 KGHSH and CDR2 LQKENI. V gave up 4 bases and J gave up 0 bases, with 8 bases separating them. This CDR3 is built from 14 residues. The CDR3 sequence is CASSLQASTDTQYF. CDR3 in DNA: TGTGCCAGCTCACTACAAGCTAGCACAGATACGCAGTATTTT.

In this sample, this clone turned up a few times. The chain couples TRBV2 to TRBJ1-2; weak D call: TRBD1 (6 bases). This CDR3 spans 14 amino acids. Germline CDR1 is SNHLY and CDR2 is FYNNEI. V gave up 6 bases and J gave up 5 bases, with 16 bases separating them. The CDR3 nucleotides are TGTGCCAGCAGGGCCAGGGGAGGTTTGTATGGCTACACCTTC. This translates into CASRARGGLYGYTF.

Worth noting for this clone: The sample holds other DNA sequences that translate to the same CDR3. The CDR3 region has the DNA TGTGCCAGCAGCCTCGGGACAGACCAAGAGACCCAGTACTTC. It yields the protein CASSLGTDQETQYF. The chain has TRBV5-4 and TRBJ2-5, with 7 bases identical to TRBD1. J lost 0 bases, V lost 4 bases, and 3 bases had no gene match. The CDR3 has 14 amino acids. Germline lookup yields CDR1 SGHNT and CDR2 YYREEE (reference sequence). Supplemented by reference TRBV5-4 and TRBJ2-5, the full variable domain reads ETGVTQSPTHLIKTRGQQVTLRCSSQSGHNTVSWYQQALGQGPQFIFQYYREEENGRGNFPPRFSGLQFPNYSSELNVNALELDDSALYLCASSLGTDQETQYFGPGTRLLVL.

V gene TRBV6-6 combines with J gene TRBJ1-2, with D unclear. CDR1 is MNHNY and CDR2 is SVGAGI in the germline V gene (reference sequence). CDR3 length: 14 residues. With 0 bases removed from V and 6 bases from J, the gap between germline ends came to 11 bases. CDR3 in amino acids: CASSYSEGLDGYTF. CDR3 DNA: TGTGCCAGCAGTTACTCTGAGGGTCTAGATGGCTACACCTTC.

This clone has a count of ten or more. The chain carries TRBV30 and TRBJ2-5; tentatively, D is TRBD1 (6 bases). Trimming removed 0 bases at V and 4 bases at J, with 12 bases between. Per germline, CDR1 GTSNPN and CDR2 SVGIG (reference sequence). The CDR3 has 14 residues. CDR3 amino acids: CAWSVSTRGETQYF. CDR3 bases: TGTGCCTGGAGTGTGAGTACCAGGGGAGAGACCCAGTACTTC.

J is TRBJ2-1 and V is TRBV7-3; TRBD2 matches 10 bases. The CDR3 consists of 15 residues. V was clipped by 2 bases and J by 6 bases; unmatched bases: 4. Germline assignment: CDR1 SGHTA and CDR2 FQGTGA. CDR3 amino acids: CASSLAGTSVNEQFF. In DNA form, the CDR3 reads TGTGCCAGCAGCTTAGCCGGGACTAGCGTCAATGAGCAGTTCTTC.

The chain combines TRBV4-1 with TRBJ1-5, with D perhaps matching TRBD1 (6 bases). The CDR3 covers 14 residues. Germline CDR1 and CDR2: MGHRA and YSYEKL. V shed 0 bases and J shed 7 bases, with 10 bases lying between them. CDR3 DNA sequence: TGCGCCAGCAGCCAAGACAGGGGAGGACAGCCCCAGCATTTT. Translated, it gives CASSQDRGGQPQHF.

The chain uses TRBV7-3 and TRBJ2-6; 8 positions match TRBD1. CDR1 and CDR2 from the germline V gene are SGHTA and FQGTGA. Trimming removed 3 bases from V and 0 bases from J; junction bases left unmatched: 13. The CDR3 runs 20 residues. The chain's CDR3 is CASSFPDRGQGYSGANVLTF. The CDR3 DNA is TGTGCCAGCAGCTTCCCCGATCGTGGACAGGGTTACTCTGGGGCCAACGTCCTGACTTTC.

This clone was picked up one time. The rearrangement joins TRBV6-1 to TRBJ1-1; D possibly corresponds to TRBD1 (5 bases). With 4 bases removed from V and 8 bases from J, the gap between germline ends came to 14 bases. The CDR3 has 13 amino acids. From germline, CDR1 is MNHNS and CDR2 SASEGT. Here the CDR3 reads CASSGDPLREAFF. CDR3 in DNA: TGTGCCAGCAGTGGGGACCCACTTAGGGAAGCTTTCTTT.

This CDR3 is CASRGDGDYGYTF. The CDR3 DNA sequence: TGTGCCAGCAGGGGGGATGGGGACTATGGCTACACCTTC. The J gene is TRBJ1-2, the V gene TRBV25-1; maybe TRBD1 (5 bases). With 6 bases removed from V and 3 bases from J, the gap between germline ends came to 11 bases. Germline V gene data show CDR1 as MGHDK and CDR2 as SYGVNS. The CDR3 is 13 residues long.

This chain connects TRBV5-6 to TRBJ1-1; D not certain. V was cut by 1 base and J by 5 bases, with 15 bases left in between. CDR3 length: 15 residues. From germline, CDR1 is SGHDT and CDR2 YYEEEE. The CDR3 DNA reads as TGTGCCAGCAGCTTGTTGGGCGGTAGCGGGACTGAAGCTTTCTTT. This codes for CASSLLGGSGTEAFF.

V is TRBV4-1 and J is TRBJ2-5; TRBD1 matches 8 bases. CDR3 length equals 15 residues. Germline V CDR1 and CDR2: MGHRA, YSYEKL. J gave up 4 bases and V 0 bases, and 4 bases lay outside the gene matches. In DNA form, the CDR3 reads TGCGCCAGCAGCCAAGACGCAGGGGGCTTAGAGACCCAGTACTTC. Translation: CASSQDAGGLETQYF.